These T cell receptor beta chains were read from a single sample in a study of regulatory T cells in long-lasting Graves disease. TCRdb re-called the multiplex PCR reads with MiXCR, one entry per CDR3 protein. The sample shows 400,000 to 500,000 distinct CDR3 sequences, about a sixth of them seen only once. This sample also appeared in a second study, on T cells in Graves' hyperthyroidism and ophthalmopathy.

The sequences come from peripheral blood mononuclear cells (PBMCs), collected at new diagnosis, from a patient treated with antithyroid drugs. The source of these receptors is a woman under 30 with Graves disease. The CDR3 runs from the conserved cysteine through the conserved F or W. Each record gives: clone size, J gene, D gene, V gene, CDR3 DNA, CDR3 protein. The D gene is left open where the match is weak. A row's size may be missing; if present it is once, few, many or a size class.

few | TRBJ1-1 | TRBD1 | TRBV28 | TGTGCCAGCAGCCCCTTTCCCCGAGGGGGCGTTGAAGCTTTCTTT | CASSPFPRGGVEAFF
NA | TRBJ2-1 | NA | TRBV4-1 | TGCGCCACCTTAGGGACTGAATACAATGAGCAGTTCTTC | CATLGTEYNEQFF
NA | TRBJ2-2 | NA | TRBV28 | TGTGCCAGCAGTGGACAGCCCGGGGAGCTGTTTTTT | CASSGQPGELFF
many | TRBJ2-1 | NA | TRBV5-8 | TGTGCCAGCAGCTTGGTAGGCGGCATATACAATGAGCAGTTCTTC | CASSLVGGIYNEQFF
NA | TRBJ2-3 | NA | TRBV7-9 | TGTGCCAGCAGCTTGACTGCGGACGGCACAGATACGCAGTATTTT | CASSLTADGTDTQYF
NA | TRBJ2-3 | TRBD2 | TRBV3-1 | TGTGCCAGCAGAGGGACTAGTCAGGCAGATACGCAGTATTTT | CASRGTSQADTQYF
NA | TRBJ2-3 | NA | TRBV6-1 | TGTGCCAGCAGGCTACTACAGGGCCGCACAGATACGCAGTATTTT | CASRLLQGRTDTQYF
few | TRBJ2-7 | NA | TRBV20-1 | TGCAGTGCGGGAGGACTTCCCTACGAGCAGTACTTC | CSAGGLPYEQYF
few | TRBJ2-7 | NA | TRBV10-3 | TGTGCCATCAGTGAAAGTATCGGCGAGCAGTACTTC | CAISESIGEQYF
NA | TRBJ2-2 | NA | TRBV5-1 | TGCGCCAGCAGCTTGAGGACATCCGGGGAGCTGTTTTTT | CASSLRTSGELFF
NA | TRBJ2-3 | NA | TRBV20-1 | TGCAGTGCTAGAGATTACCGGCGGGGTCACTCAGATACGCAGTATTTT | CSARDYRRGHSDTQYF
many | TRBJ2-1 | TRBD2 | TRBV7-2 | TGTGCCAGCAGCTTATGGCGTAGTGGCGTCGCGGGAGGTGGAAATGAGCAGTTCTTC | CASSLWRSGVAGGGNEQFF
few | TRBJ2-5 | TRBD2 | TRBV7-9 | TGTGCCAGCAGCTTAAGTGCGGGAGGGCCGGGGGAGACCCAGTACTTC | CASSLSAGGPGETQYF
many | TRBJ1-5 | TRBD1 | TRBV30 | TGTGCCTGGAGTGTACGGACAGGGGTCAATCAGCCCCAGCATTTT | CAWSVRTGVNQPQHF
NA | TRBJ2-1 | NA | TRBV5-5 | TGTGCCAGCAGGACTACCAACTACAATGAGCAGTTCTTC | CASRTTNYNEQFF
NA | TRBJ1-4 | TRBD1 | TRBV7-9 | TGTGCCAGCAGGGGACGGGACAGAGCAACGGATGAAAGACTGTTTTTT | CASRGRDRATDERLFF
few | TRBJ2-6 | NA | TRBV6-1 | TGTGCCAGCAGTAGTCGTACGGGTCGGGGGAGCTCTGGGGCCAACGTCCTGACTTTC | CASSSRTGRGSSGANVLTF
many | TRBJ1-1 | TRBD1 | TRBV5-6 | TGTGCCAGCAGCTTAGGGACAGGGGGCAAGGGTACTGAAGCTTTCTTT | CASSLGTGGKGTEAFF
many | TRBJ2-3 | NA | TRBV5-1 | TGCGCCAGCAGCTTGCGACCAGCCACTAGCACAGATACGCAGTATTTT | CASSLRPATSTDTQYF
few | TRBJ2-1 | TRBD2 | TRBV7-6 | TGTGCCAGCAGCTTACCCCTAGCGGGAGGGCCGGGGTACAATGAGCAGTTCTTC | CASSLPLAGGPGYNEQFF
NA | TRBJ1-6 | TRBD1 | TRBV18 | TGTGCCAGCTCACCGACAGGGAGCTCCTATAATTCACCCCTCCACTTT | CASSPTGSSYNSPLHF
few | TRBJ1-3 | NA | TRBV2 | TGTGCCAGCAGTGAAGAGGCCGGGGTCGGAAACACCATATATTTT | CASSEEAGVGNTIYF
many | TRBJ1-4 | NA | TRBV28 | TGTGCCAGCAGTGGGATGACAGAGGGGGGTGAAAAACTGTTTTTT | CASSGMTEGGEKLFF
many | TRBJ1-1 | NA | TRBV20-1 | TGCAGTGCTAGCCGTTTTTCTGAAGCTTTCTTT | CSASRFSEAFF
many | TRBJ1-2 | TRBD1 | TRBV14 | TGTGCCAGCAGCCAAGCCCTCGGACAGGCTTATGGCTACACCTTC | CASSQALGQAYGYTF
NA | TRBJ1-2 | NA | TRBV2 | TGTGCCAGCAGTGTTGGCTTCGGGACGGGCTACACCTTC | CASSVGFGTGYTF
many | TRBJ2-1 | NA | TRBV11-3 | TGTGCCAGCAGCTTGGGGACTGGGGGTTTGGAGCAGTTCTTC | CASSLGTGGLEQFF
many | TRBJ2-3 | NA | TRBV11-2 | TGTGCCAGCAGCTTAGTAGGGGGGGCGGCGGGTCAAGACACAGATACGCAGTATTTT | CASSLVGGAAGQDTDTQYF